This T cell receptor (beta chain) was retrieved from a study of blood T cell repertoires in COVID-19. Overall study context: T cells, B-cell-depleted T cells, or PBMCs supplied cDNA or gDNA.

Per the study methods: It was from reference gene primer amplification that nucleated cell counts were estimated. Generated by immunoSEQ multiplex PCR, the TCRdb table keeps only in-frame clones and is missing some. That table supplies the V and J calls and clone size; D and trimming were determined from the DNA. The sample comprises 250,000 to 300,000 clones, about 90% of which are singletons, and about 1.2% rests with the top ten. CDR3 length: 14 amino acids. Trimming shortened V by 5 bases and J by 7 bases, and 17 bases separated the two germline ends. Germline CDR1 SGHVS, CDR2 FNYEAQ. Grouping used clinical history reported by participants in a survey and questionnaire.

The source material was PBMCs or T cells enriched from blood (not recorded which). The source of this sequence is a human donor in a cohort exposed to, infected with or recovered from COVID-19 (not recorded which). The donor label of this sample is uncertain. The chain carries TRBV7-6 and TRBJ1-1; D gene ambiguous. The CDR3 sequence: CASSLESYPGEAFF. CDR3 coding DNA: TGTGCCAGCAGCCTCGAGTCCTACCCCGGTGAAGCTTTCTTT.